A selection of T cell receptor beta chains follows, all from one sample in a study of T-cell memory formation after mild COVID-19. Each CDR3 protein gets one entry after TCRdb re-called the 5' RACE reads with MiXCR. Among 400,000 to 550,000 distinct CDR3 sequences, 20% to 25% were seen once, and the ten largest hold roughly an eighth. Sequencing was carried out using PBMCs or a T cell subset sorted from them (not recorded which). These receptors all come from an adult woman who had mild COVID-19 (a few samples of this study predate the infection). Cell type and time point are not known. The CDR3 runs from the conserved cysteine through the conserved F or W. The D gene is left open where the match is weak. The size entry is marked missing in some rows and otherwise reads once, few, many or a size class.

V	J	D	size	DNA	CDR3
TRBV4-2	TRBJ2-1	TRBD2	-	TGTGCCAGCAGCCAAGGTGTGGCTAGCGGAGGGAGATCCTACAATGAGCAGTTCTTC	CASSQGVASGGRSYNEQFF
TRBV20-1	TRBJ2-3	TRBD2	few	TGCAGTGCTAGACGGGGACTAGCGGGGAGCACAGATACGCAGTATTTT	CSARRGLAGSTDTQYF
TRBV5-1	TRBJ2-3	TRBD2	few	TGCGCCAGCAGCTCGGGCCCTAGCGGGGTCACAGATACGCAGTATTTT	CASSSGPSGVTDTQYF
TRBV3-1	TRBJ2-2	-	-	TGTGCCAGCAGTGCTTATGACAGGAGCCCCAAGAACACCGGGGAGCTGTTTTTT	CASSAYDRSPKNTGELFF
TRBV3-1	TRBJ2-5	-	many	TGTGCCAGCAGCCGGAGCGGACTCCAAGAGACCCAGTACTTC	CASSRSGLQETQYF
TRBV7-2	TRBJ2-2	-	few	TGTGCCAGCAGCTTCCCTGGAAAGTCCTCCACCGGGGAGCTGTTTTTT	CASSFPGKSSTGELFF
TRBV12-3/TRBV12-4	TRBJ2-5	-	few	TGTGCCAGCAGTCTCCGGACCGAGGAGACCCAGTACTTC	CASSLRTEETQYF
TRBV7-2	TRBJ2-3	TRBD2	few	TGTGCCAGCAGCAATCCAGCGGGAGGGACAGATACGCAGTATTTT	CASSNPAGGTDTQYF
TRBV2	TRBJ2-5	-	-	TGTGCCAGCAGTGAAGTTCCAGGGGAAGAGACCCAGTACTTC	CASSEVPGEETQYF
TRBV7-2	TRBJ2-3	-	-	TGTGCCAGCAGCCCTCTCGTCGGGGGCCACCATACTAGCACAGATACGCAGTATTTT	CASSPLVGGHHTSTDTQYF
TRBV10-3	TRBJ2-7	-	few	TGTGCCATCAGCTCCCAGATAAACTACGAGCAGTACTTC	CAISSQINYEQYF
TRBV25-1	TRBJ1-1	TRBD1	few	TGTGCCAGCAGCAACCTCGGAGGGGGCGGAATCACTGAAGCTTTCTTT	CASSNLGGGGITEAFF
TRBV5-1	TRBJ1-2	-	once	TGCGCCAGCAGATCAGCAGGGAAGGGCTACACCTTC	CASRSAGKGYTF
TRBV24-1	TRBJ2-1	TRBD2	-	TGTGCCACCAGTGCACCCCGCGGGAGGGTATACAATGAGCAGTTCTTC	CATSAPRGRVYNEQFF
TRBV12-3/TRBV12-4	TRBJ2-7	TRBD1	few	TGTGCCAGCAGAGCCGGGACAGGGAGTCACGAGCAGTACTTC	CASRAGTGSHEQYF
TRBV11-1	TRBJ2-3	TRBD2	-	TGTGCCAGCAGCTTAGAATGGCTAGCGGGAGTCCGCCCAGATACGCAGTATTTT	CASSLEWLAGVRPDTQYF
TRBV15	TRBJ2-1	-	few	TGTGCCACCACCTCAGCGACAGAATACAATGAGCAGTTCTTC	CATTSATEYNEQFF
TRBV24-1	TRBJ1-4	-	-	TGTGCCACCAGTGATGGACGCGGAATAAATGAAAAACTGTTTTTT	CATSDGRGINEKLFF
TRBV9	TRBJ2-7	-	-	TGTGCCAGCAGCGTAACCGGGTTTGCCGAGCAGTACTTC	CASSVTGFAEQYF
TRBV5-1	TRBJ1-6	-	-	TGCGCCAGCCGCCCGAGGGTTTCGGCCTCACCCCTCCACTTT	CASRPRVSASPLHF
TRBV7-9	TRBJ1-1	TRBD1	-	TGTGCCAGCAGCTTAGCAGGGGGCGACTACACTGAAGCTTTCTTT	CASSLAGGDYTEAFF
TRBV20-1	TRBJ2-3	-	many	TGCAGTGCCCAGGAAAGCACAGATACGCAGTATTTT	CSAQESTDTQYF
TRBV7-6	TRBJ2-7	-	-	TGTGCCAGCAGTCTACAGGCCCCCTACGAGCAGTACTTC	CASSLQAPYEQYF
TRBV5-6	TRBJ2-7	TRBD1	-	TGTGCCAGCAGCGCCAGGGGGCGCAGGAGTTACGAGCAGTACTTC	CASSARGRRSYEQYF
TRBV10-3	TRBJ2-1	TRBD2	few	TGTGCCATCAGTGAGTCGACTAGCGGGACCTACAATGAGCAGTTCTTC	CAISESTSGTYNEQFF
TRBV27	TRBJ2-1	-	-	TGTGCCAGCAGTTTCATTGGGGTCGGTAATGAGCAGTTCTTC	CASSFIGVGNEQFF
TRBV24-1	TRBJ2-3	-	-	TGTGCCACCAGTCACGCAGGGGCAGATACGCAGTATTTT	CATSHAGADTQYF
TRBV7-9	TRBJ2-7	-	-	TGTGCCAGCAGCCCCCACCACGAGCAGTACTTC	CASSPHHEQYF
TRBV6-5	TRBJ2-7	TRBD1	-	TGTGCCAGCACCCGACAGGGGACCTACGAGCAGTACTTC	CASTRQGTYEQYF
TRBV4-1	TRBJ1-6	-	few	TGCGCCAGCAGCCCTCTTAATAATTCACCCCTCCACTTT	CASSPLNNSPLHF
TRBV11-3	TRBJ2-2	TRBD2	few	TGTGCCAGCAGCTTATTTCCTAGCGGGGCACGGAACACCGGGGAGCTGTTTTTT	CASSLFPSGARNTGELFF
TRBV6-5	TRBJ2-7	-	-	TGTGCCAGCAGTTACTCGTCACTTGTCGGTACCTACGAGCAGTACTTC	CASSYSSLVGTYEQYF
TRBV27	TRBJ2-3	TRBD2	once	TGTGCCAGCAGGACACTAGCGGGAGAAGCAGATACGCAGTATTTT	CASRTLAGEADTQYF
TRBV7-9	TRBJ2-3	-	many	TGTGCCAGCAGCTTAGTGACCGGGACCCCTACGCAGTATTTT	CASSLVTGTPTQYF
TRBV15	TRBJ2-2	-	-	TGTGCCACCAGCAGGGGGACGGAAGACACCGGGGAGCTGTTTTTT	CATSRGTEDTGELFF
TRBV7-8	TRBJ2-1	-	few	TGTGCCAGCAGCTTATATGGTCTACCGAGGTATGAGCAGTTCTTC	CASSLYGLPRYEQFF
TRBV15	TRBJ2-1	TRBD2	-	TGTGCCACGGCTAGCGGGCCCTACAATGAGCAGTTCTTC	CATASGPYNEQFF
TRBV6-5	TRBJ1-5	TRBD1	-	TGTGCCACCGCCGGACAGGGCCATCAGCCCCAGCATTTT	CATAGQGHQPQHF
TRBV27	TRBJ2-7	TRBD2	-	TGTGCCAGCAGTTTTAAAGCGGGAGTGAACGAGCAGTACTTC	CASSFKAGVNEQYF
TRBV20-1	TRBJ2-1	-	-	TGCAGTGCTAGAACTCAAGGTGGCGGCGATGAGCAGTTCTTC	CSARTQGGGDEQFF
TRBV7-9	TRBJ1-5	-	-	TGTGCCAGCAGCCCTGACCAAGGGGAATTGAGCAATCAGCCCCAGCATTTT	CASSPDQGELSNQPQHF
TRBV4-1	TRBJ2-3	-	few	TGCGCCAGCAGCCAACGGGGTCTACGGACCCTTGGCACAGATACGCAGTATTTT	CASSQRGLRTLGTDTQYF
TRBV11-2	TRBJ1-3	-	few	TGTGCCAGCAGCTTAGATCAAAGGCAGTCTGGAAACACCATATATTTT	CASSLDQRQSGNTIYF
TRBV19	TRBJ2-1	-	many	TGTGCCAGTAGTATAAGCCAGGGGGGATACAATGAGCAGTTCTTC	CASSISQGGYNEQFF
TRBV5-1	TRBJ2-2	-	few	TGCGCCAGCAGCTTGGCCTCCAATCGCCTATTCACCGGGGAGCTGTTTTTT	CASSLASNRLFTGELFF
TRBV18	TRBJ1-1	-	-	TGTGCCAGCCCCAGTTCCATGAACACTGAAGCTTTCTTT	CASPSSMNTEAFF
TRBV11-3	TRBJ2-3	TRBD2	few	TGTGCCAGCAGCCCCGGACGGCCTACGACTAGCGGGCGCACAGATACGCAGTATTTT	CASSPGRPTTSGRTDTQYF
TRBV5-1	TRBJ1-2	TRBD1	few	TGCGCCAGCAGCGGCGGGACAGGGGGCGCAGTTTATGGCTACACCTTC	CASSGGTGGAVYGYTF
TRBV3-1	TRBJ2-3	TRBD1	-	TGTGCCAGCAGCCAAGATCAAGGGGGCAGAACAGATACGCAGTATTTT	CASSQDQGGRTDTQYF
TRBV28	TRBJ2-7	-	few	TGTGCCAGCAGAGCCGGGACACGGCACACCTACGAGCAGTACTTC	CASRAGTRHTYEQYF
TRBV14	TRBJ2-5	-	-	TGTGCCAGCAGCCAAGGACTTTCTCGTGGGGAGACCCAGTACTTC	CASSQGLSRGETQYF
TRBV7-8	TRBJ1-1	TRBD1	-	TGTGCCAGCAGCTTAGTACAGGGGGGGACTGAAGCTTTCTTT	CASSLVQGGTEAFF
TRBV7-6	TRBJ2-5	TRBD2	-	TGTGCCAGCAGCAAGCAGCTAGCGGGAGGGCTCACGGAGACCCAGTACTTC	CASSKQLAGGLTETQYF
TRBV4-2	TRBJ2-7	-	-	TGTGCCAGCAGCCAGTCCCCCGGGCCCTCCTACGAGCAGTACTTC	CASSQSPGPSYEQYF
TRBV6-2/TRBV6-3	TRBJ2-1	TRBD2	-	TGTGCCAGCAGTTACGGGGGACTAGCGGGCAGAGATCAGCAGTTCTTC	CASSYGGLAGRDQQFF
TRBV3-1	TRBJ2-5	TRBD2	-	TGTGCCAGCAGCCGAGCGGGGGGGCCTCCGGAGACCCAGTACTTC	CASSRAGGPPETQYF
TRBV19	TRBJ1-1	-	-	TGTGCCAGTAGTATAGACTCGGGCCTAAACACTGAAGCTTTCTTT	CASSIDSGLNTEAFF
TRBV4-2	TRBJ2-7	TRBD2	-	TGTGCCAGCAGCCAAGGCCAGACTAGCGCGTACGAGCAGTACTTC	CASSQGQTSAYEQYF
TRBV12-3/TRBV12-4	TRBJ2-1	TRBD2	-	TGTGCCAGCAGTTTGGGGGGACTAGCGGACTACAATGAGCAGTTCTTC	CASSLGGLADYNEQFF
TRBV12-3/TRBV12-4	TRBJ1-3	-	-	TGTGCCAGCAGTTTCCGGATAGCCGCAGGGAACACCATATATTTT	CASSFRIAAGNTIYF